The clone carrying this TCR beta chain came up a few times. TCRdb fed the 5' RACE reads into MiXCR, producing one record per CDR3 protein. The profile shows some 270,000 distinct CDR3 sequences, roughly 8% of them singletons. This record belongs to a study of identical twins. This CDR3 spans 13 amino acids. V gave up 2 bases and J gave up 6 bases; unmatched junction bases: 5. Per the germline V gene, CDR1 is SGHRS and CDR2 is YFSETQ. These data were also reused for a study on yellow fever vaccine responses in identical twins.

Source material: CD8+ T cells sorted from blood. The rearrangement uses TRBV5-1 and TRBJ2-7; 7 bases align to TRBD1. This TCR was recovered from a woman aged 18-29 years in good health. In nucleotides, the CDR3 is TGCGCCAGCAGCTTTGAGGGGGCCGTCGAGCAGTACTTC. This sequence encodes CASSFEGAVEQYF.